This entry describes one TCR beta chain. Its specificity is not known. The CDR3 has 13 amino acids. The V segment lost 5 bases and the J segment 4 bases; nucleotides outside the gene matches: 0. Germline V gene lookup returns CDR1 LNHDA and CDR2 SQIVND (reference sequence). The record originates from a study of shared clonotypes between healthy human individuals. The authors split each subset's genomic DNA evenly across several immunoSEQ plates. The assay was immunoSEQ multiplex PCR, and TCRdb's table has in-frame clones only and misses some. The sample includes some 2.1 million clones, 95% seen only once; the top ten take under 0.15%. Findings and limits, study-wide: Estimated richness values were generally larger in naive subsets than in memory subsets. Among donors, clonotype sharing was expected to be affected by sequencing depth. Of the naive CD4 clonotypes, about 5% were shared across several donors.

This TCR derives from a man aged 18 to 29 in good health. The rearrangement links TRBV19 to TRBJ1-4, with 8 positions matching TRBD1. Sequencing input: naive CD4+ T cells sorted from blood. Regarding subset: CD45RA+ positively selected. The CDR3 coding sequence is TGTGCCAGTAGTGACAGGGGTAATGAAAAACTGTTTTTT. This translates into CASSDRGNEKLFF.